The 5 T cell receptor beta chains given below trace back to one sample, sequenced in a study of tumor-infiltrating lymphocytes in localized non-small cell lung cancer. Produced via immunoSEQ multiplex PCR; TCRdb's table is partial and in-frame only. The table shows some 17,000 clones, with 70% to 80% occurring only once. The sequencing input was lung tumor tissue. These receptors came from a human donor with non-small cell lung cancer.

The rearrangement links TRBV27 to TRBJ2-1, with a tentative D call TRBD2 (6 bases). This CDR3 has 14 residues. Trimming shortened V by 0 bases and J by 7 bases, and 10 bases separated the two germline ends. CDR1 and CDR2 from the germline V gene are MNHEY and SMNVEV (reference sequence). The CDR3 nucleotides read TGTGCCAGCAGTTTATCGGGGACTTATAATGAGCAGTTCTTC. As protein: CASSLSGTYNEQFF.

This clone was seen just once. The gene calls are TRBV5-4 and TRBJ1-2, with D possibly being TRBD1 (5 bases). The CDR3 length is 14 residues. Germline V gene sequence: CDR1 SGHNT, CDR2 YYREEE (reference sequence). V was trimmed by 1 base and J by 8 bases, leaving 15 bases between them. This CDR3 is CASSLLGANQGYTF. The CDR3 coding sequence is TGTGCCAGCAGCTTGTTAGGGGCGAATCAAGGCTACACCTTC.

This rearrangement joins TRBV19 to TRBJ1-1; weak D call: TRBD1 (6 bases). The ends were cut back, 1 base at V and 6 bases at J, with 12 bases in the middle. Germline assignment: CDR1 LNHDA and CDR2 SQIVND (reference sequence). The CDR3 spans 14 residues. The CDR3 DNA is TGTGCCAGTAGTATAGGGGGGGCTGGTGCTGAAGCTTTCTTT. It is translated as CASSIGGAGAEAFF.

This clone was observed a handful of times. The chain employs TRBV4-1 and TRBJ1-1; D gene unclear. Trimming took 1 base from V and 1 from J, leaving 13 bases between them. This CDR3 is 16 amino acids long. Germline CDR1 reads MGHRA; CDR2 reads YSYEKL. The CDR3 loop is CASSQGSGRTNTEAFF. DNA for the CDR3: TGCGCCAGCAGCCAAGGGTCAGGCAGGACGAACACTGAAGCTTTCTTT.

This clone was found once. The rearrangement uses TRBV4-1 and TRBJ2-7; 7 bases map to TRBD2. V trimming: 1 base; J trimming: 0 bases; junction bases outside the gene matches: 6. Germline V CDR1 and CDR2: MGHRA, YSYEKL. CDR3 length equals 16 residues. This chain's CDR3 is CASSQAAGRPSYEQYF. CDR3 nucleotides: TGCGCCAGCAGCCAAGCGGCCGGGAGGCCCTCCTACGAGCAGTACTTC.